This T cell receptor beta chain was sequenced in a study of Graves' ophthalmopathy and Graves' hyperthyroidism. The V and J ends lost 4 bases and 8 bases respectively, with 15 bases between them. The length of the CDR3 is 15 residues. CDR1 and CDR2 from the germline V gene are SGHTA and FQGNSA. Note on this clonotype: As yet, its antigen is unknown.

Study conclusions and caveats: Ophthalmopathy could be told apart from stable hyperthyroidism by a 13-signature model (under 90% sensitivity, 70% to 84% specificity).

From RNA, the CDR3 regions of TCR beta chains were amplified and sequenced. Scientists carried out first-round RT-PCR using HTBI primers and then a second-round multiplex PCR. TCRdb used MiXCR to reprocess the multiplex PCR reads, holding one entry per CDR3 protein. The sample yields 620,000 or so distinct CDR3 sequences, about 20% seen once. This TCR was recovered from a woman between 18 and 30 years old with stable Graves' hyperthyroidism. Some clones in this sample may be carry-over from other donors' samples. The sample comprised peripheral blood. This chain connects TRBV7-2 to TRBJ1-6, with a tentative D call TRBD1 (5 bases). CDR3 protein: CASSSATGGDSPLHF. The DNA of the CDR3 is TGTGCCAGCAGCTCAGCTACCGGGGGTGATTCACCCCTCCACTTT.